Many counts were recorded for the clone carrying this T cell receptor beta chain. The sample belongs to a study of metastatic and nonmetastatic thyroid tumors. Turning to the study itself: Malignant thyroid and benign thyroid patients provided blood and tumor or nodule tissue whose repertoires were compared.

MiXCR re-clonotyped the PCR reads for TCRdb. This sample has about 24,000 clones; around 20% occur once, and the top ten carry around 7.6%. Germline-derived CDR1 and CDR2 are SGHTA and FQGTGA. The J segment lost 5 bases and the V segment lost 3 bases, leaving 13 bases of the junction unmatched. This CDR3 has 17 residues. There were no patients who had received any treatment before thyroid surgery. This chain joins TRBV7-3 and TRBJ2-3; 8 positions match TRBD2. The receptor was isolated from a female donor with papillary thyroid cancer or a benign thyroid nodule (not recorded which). Some clones in this sample may be carry-over from other donors' samples. The material sequenced was blood. The CDR3 sequence is CASSLTGLAGYVDTQYF. The DNA for the CDR3 is TGTGCCAGCAGCTTGACCGGGCTAGCGGGTTATGTAGATACGCAGTATTTT. The full variable domain, with the rest looked up from reference TRBV7-3 and TRBJ2-3, is GAGVSQTPSNKVTEKGKYVELRCDPISGHTALYWYRQSLGQGPEFLIYFQGTGAADDSGLPNDRFFAVRPEGSVSTLKIQRTERGDSAVYLCASSLTGLAGYVDTQYFGPGTRLTVL.